This T cell receptor (beta chain) was captured in a study of Graves' ophthalmopathy and Graves' hyperthyroidism. On the study more broadly: The term stable hyperthyroidism indicated an absence of ophthalmopathy within 18 months of follow-up.

A note on this clonotype: The conserved final phenylalanine or tryptophan is absent from the CDR3, which likely points to a read error. The DNA is omitted, as the CDR3 cannot be located on it reliably, and the CDR3 follows TCRdb's listing.

Germline V gene lookup returns CDR1 SNHLY and CDR2 FYNNEI. Both ends counted, the CDR3 spans 8 residues. The evidence that diagnosis relied on was clinical symptoms, serum thyroxine, TRAb, thyroid ultrasound and orbital computed tomography. RNA transcripts yielded amplified TCR beta CDR3 regions. First-round RT-PCR used HTBI primers; second-round multiplex PCR followed. TCRdb itself ran the multiplex PCR reads through MiXCR, one entry per CDR3 protein. The sample yields over a million distinct CDR3 sequences, about two fifths seen once. The source of this sequence is an adult man with Graves' hyperthyroidism. This chain connects TRBV2 to TRBJ1-2; the table's D call, TRBD1, was not checked against the DNA. Sequenced input: peripheral blood or thyroid tissue (not recorded which). This CDR3 is CASSNQGQ.